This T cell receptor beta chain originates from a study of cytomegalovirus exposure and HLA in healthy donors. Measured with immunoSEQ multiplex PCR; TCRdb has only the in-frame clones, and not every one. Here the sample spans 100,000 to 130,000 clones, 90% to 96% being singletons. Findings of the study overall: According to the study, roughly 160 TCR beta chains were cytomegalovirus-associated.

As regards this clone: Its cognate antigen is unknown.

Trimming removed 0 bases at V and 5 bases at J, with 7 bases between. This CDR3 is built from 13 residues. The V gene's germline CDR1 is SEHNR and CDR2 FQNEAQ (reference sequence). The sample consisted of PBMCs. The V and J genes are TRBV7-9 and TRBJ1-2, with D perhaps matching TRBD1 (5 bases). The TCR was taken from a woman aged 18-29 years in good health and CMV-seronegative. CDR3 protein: CASSLAGGYGYTF. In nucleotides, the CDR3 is TGTGCCAGCAGCTTAGCGGGGGGTTATGGCTACACCTTC.